Sequencing of this TCR beta chain was carried out in a study of shared T cell receptors in the human thymus. The V segment lost 1 base and the J segment 2 bases; nucleotides outside the gene matches: 6. Looked up from germline, CDR1 is LGHNT and CDR2 is FRNRAP. The CDR3 has 16 amino acids. The method was immunoSEQ multiplex PCR; TCRdb's version includes in-frame clones alone and lacks a portion of them. The sample comprises about 660,000 clones, 70% to 90% of which are singletons, and around 0.0099% rests with the top ten. Another study also made use of these data, one on human thymus T cells. That paper adds: Among thymic and blood repertoires, usage of V and J genes appeared biased.

Sequenced material: thymocytes. V gene TRBV12-5 combines with J gene TRBJ2-7, with 9 bases identical to TRBD1. The TCR originated in a boy under two years old with a congenital heart defect. This chain's CDR3 is CASGLGWDRVTYEQYF. The CDR3 DNA reads as TGTGCTAGTGGTTTGGGGTGGGACAGGGTCACCTACGAGCAGTACTTC.